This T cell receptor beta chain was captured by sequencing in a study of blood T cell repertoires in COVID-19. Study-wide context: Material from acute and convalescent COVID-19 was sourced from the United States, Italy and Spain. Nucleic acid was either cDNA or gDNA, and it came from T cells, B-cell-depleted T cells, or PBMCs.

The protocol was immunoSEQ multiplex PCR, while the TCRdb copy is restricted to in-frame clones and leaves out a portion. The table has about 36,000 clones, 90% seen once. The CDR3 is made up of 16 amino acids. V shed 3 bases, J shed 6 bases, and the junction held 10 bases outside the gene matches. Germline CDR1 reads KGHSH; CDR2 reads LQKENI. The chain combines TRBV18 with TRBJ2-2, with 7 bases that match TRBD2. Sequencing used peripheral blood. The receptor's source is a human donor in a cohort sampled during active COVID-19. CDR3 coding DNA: TGTGCCAGCTCACCCCGCGTGGGCGGGAGTTCCGGGGAGCTGTTTTTT. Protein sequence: CASSPRVGGSSGELFF.